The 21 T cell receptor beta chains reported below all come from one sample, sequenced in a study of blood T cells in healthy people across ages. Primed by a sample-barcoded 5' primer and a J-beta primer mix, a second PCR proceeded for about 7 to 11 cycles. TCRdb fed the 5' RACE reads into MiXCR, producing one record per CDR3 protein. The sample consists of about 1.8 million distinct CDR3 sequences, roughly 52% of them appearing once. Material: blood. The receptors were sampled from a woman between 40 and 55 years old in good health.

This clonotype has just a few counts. CDR3 protein: CASSLAPVSSYNEQFF. The CDR3 DNA reads TGTGCCAGCAGCTTAGCCCCAGTAAGCTCCTACAATGAGCAGTTCTTC. This chain connects TRBV7-2 to TRBJ2-1; D unresolved. With 0 bases removed from V and 0 bases from J, the gap between germline ends came to 9 bases. This CDR3 has 16 amino acids. CDR1 and CDR2 (germline): SGHTA, FQGNSA.

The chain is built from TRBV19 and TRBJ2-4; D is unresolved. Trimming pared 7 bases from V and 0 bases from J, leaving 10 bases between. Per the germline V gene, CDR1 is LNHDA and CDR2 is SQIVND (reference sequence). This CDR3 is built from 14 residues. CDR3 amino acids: CASTLPGAKNIQYF. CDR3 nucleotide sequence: TGTGCCAGTACCCTACCCGGAGCCAAAAACATTCAGTACTTC.

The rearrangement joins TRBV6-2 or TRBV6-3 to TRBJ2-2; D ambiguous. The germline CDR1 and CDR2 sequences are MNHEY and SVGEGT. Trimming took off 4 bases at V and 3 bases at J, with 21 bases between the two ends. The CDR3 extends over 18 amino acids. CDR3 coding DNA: TGTGCCAGCAGTTCGGACCAAGGAAACTTGTGGGACACCGGGGAGCTGTTTTTT. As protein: CASSSDQGNLWDTGELFF.

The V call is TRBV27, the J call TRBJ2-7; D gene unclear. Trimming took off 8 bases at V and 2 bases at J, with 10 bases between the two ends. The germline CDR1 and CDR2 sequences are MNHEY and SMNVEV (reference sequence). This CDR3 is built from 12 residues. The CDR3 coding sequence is TGTGCCAGCGGGCGCACTCCCTACGAGCAGTACTTC. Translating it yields CASGRTPYEQYF.

CDR3 sequence reads: CASGWTSGGARNEQFF. The CDR3 region has the DNA TGTGCCAGTGGCTGGACTAGCGGGGGGGCCAGAAATGAGCAGTTCTTC. The V and J genes are TRBV19 and TRBJ2-1; 15 positions agree with TRBD2. The CDR3 consists of 16 residues. Germline V gives CDR1 LNHDA, CDR2 SQIVND (reference sequence). Trimming at V came to 8 bases and at J to 7 bases, leaving 9 bases not matched to a gene.

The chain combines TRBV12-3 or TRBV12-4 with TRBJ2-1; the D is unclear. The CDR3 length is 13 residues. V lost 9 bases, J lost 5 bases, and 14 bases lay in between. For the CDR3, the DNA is TGTGCCAGTGCCGAGGCTAATGACAATGAGCAGTTCTTC. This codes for CASAEANDNEQFF.

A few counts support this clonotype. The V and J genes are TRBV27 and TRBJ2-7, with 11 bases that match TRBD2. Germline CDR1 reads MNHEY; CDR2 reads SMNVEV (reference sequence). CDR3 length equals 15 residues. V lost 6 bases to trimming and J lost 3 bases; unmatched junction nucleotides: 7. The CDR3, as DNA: TGTGCCAGCAGCAGAACCGGGACTAGCGGCTACGAGCAGTACTTC. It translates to CASSRTGTSGYEQYF.

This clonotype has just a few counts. CDR3 amino acids: CASSLDSRGLAGGQETQYF. CDR3 sequence (DNA): TGTGCCAGCAGTTTAGACTCTCGGGGACTAGCGGGGGGGCAAGAGACCCAGTACTTC. The chain uses TRBV12-3 or TRBV12-4 and TRBJ2-5; 16 bases map to TRBD2. This CDR3 has 19 amino acids. Germline trimming cut 1 base from V and 2 bases from J; bases unmatched to any gene: 7.

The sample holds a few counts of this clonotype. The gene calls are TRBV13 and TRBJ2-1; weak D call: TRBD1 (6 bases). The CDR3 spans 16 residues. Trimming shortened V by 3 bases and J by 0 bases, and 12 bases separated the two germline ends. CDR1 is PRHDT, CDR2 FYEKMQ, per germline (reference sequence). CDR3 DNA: TGTGCCAGCAGCTTCAGGGGCAACCCCTCCTACAATGAGCAGTTCTTC. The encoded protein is CASSFRGNPSYNEQFF.

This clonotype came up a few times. The CDR3: CSVVAGGPQDEQFF. In DNA form, the CDR3 reads TGCAGCGTTGTTGCCGGGGGTCCCCAGGATGAGCAGTTCTTC. The chain links TRBV29-1 to TRBJ2-1; maybe TRBD2 (6 bases). V was pared by 4 bases and J by 8 bases, with 18 bases between. This CDR3 is 14 amino acids long. Germline V lookup: CDR1 SQVTM, CDR2 ANQGSEA.

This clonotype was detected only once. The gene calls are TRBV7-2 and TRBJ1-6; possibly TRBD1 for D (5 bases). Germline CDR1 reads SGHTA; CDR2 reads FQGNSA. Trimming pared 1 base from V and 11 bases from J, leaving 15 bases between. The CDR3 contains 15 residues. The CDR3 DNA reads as TGTGCCAGCAGCTTAGTAGGACGAGGGGAGACACCCCTCCACTTT. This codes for CASSLVGRGETPLHF.

The CDR3 loop reads CATSDPPEDTQYF. The CDR3 DNA reads TGTGCCACCAGTGATCCCCCAGAGGATACGCAGTATTTT. The rearrangement joins TRBV24-1 to TRBJ2-3; no clear D gene. The CDR3 loop spans 13 amino acids. V lost 3 bases to trimming and J lost 6 bases, with 9 bases between them. Germline CDR1 reads KGHDR; CDR2 reads SFDVKD.

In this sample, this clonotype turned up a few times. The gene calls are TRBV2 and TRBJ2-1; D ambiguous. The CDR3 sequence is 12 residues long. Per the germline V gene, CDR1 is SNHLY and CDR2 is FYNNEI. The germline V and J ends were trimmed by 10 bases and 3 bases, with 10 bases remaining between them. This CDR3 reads CATASVYNEQFF. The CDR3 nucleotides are TGTGCCACCGCGTCGGTCTACAATGAGCAGTTCTTC.

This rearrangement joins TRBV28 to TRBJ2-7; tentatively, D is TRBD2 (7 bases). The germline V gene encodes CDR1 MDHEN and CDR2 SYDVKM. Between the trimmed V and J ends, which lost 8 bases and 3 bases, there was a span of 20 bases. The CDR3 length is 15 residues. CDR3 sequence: CASGGGDTTVYEQYF. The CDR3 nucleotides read TGTGCCAGCGGTGGGGGGGACACAACGGTCTACGAGCAGTACTTC.

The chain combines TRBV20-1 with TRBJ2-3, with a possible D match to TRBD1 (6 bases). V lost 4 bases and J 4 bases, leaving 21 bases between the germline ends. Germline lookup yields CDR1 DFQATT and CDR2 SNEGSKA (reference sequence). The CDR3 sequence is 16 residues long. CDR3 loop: CSATRTVFLRADTQYF. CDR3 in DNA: TGCAGTGCTACCAGGACAGTTTTCTTAAGGGCAGATACGCAGTATTTT.

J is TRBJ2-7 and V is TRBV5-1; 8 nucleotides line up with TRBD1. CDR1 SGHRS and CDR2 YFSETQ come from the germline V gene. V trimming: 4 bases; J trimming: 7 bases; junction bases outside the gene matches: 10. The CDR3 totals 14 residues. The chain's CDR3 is CASSRQGAGNEQYF. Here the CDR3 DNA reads TGCGCCAGCAGCAGGCAGGGGGCAGGCAATGAGCAGTACTTC.

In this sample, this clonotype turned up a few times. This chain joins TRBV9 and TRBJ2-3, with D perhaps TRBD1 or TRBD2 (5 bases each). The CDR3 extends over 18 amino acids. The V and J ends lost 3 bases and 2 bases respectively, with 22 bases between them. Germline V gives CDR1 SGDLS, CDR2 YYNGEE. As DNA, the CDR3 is TGTGCCAGCAGCGCCCCAGGGCCGGGACGGGACCCCACAGATACGCAGTATTTT. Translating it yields CASSAPGPGRDPTDTQYF.

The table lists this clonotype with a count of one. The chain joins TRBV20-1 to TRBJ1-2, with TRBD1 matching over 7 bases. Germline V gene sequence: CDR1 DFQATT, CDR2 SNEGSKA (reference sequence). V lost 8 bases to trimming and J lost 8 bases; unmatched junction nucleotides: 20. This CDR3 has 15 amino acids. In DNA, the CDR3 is TGCAGTCCTGATAAACAACTGACAGGGAATGACGGCTACACCTTC. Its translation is CSPDKQLTGNDGYTF.

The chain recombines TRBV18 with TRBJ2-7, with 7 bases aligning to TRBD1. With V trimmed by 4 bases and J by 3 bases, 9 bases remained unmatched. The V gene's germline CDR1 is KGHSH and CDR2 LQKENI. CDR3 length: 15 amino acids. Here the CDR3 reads CASSLSTGVGYEQYF. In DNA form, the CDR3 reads TGTGCCAGCTCACTATCAACAGGGGTAGGCTACGAGCAGTACTTC.

The CDR3 region has the DNA TGTGCCAGCGCGGAACGAAACTATGGCTACACCTTC. Translating gives CASAERNYGYTF. The chain links TRBV28 to TRBJ1-2, with D uncertain. V was pared by 8 bases and J by 2 bases, with 9 bases between. From germline, CDR1 is MDHEN and CDR2 SYDVKM. CDR3 length equals 12 residues.

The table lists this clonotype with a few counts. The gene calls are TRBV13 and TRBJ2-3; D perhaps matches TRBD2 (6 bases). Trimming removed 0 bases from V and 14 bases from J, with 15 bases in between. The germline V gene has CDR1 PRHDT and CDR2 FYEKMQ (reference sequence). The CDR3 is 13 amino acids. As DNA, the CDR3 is TGTGCCAGCAGCTTAGGGGCTAGCGACGACTCGTATTTT. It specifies CASSLGASDDSYF.